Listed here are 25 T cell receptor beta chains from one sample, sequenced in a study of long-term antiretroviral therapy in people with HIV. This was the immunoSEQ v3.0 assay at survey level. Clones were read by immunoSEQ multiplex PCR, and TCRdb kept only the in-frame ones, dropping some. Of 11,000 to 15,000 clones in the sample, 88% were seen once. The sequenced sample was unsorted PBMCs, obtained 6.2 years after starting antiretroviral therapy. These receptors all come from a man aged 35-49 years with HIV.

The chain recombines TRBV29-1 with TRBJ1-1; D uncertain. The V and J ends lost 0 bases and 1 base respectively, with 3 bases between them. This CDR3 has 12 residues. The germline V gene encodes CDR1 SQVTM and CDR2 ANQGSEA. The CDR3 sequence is CSVEEGNTEAFF. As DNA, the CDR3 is TGCAGCGTTGAAGAGGGGAACACTGAAGCTTTCTTT.

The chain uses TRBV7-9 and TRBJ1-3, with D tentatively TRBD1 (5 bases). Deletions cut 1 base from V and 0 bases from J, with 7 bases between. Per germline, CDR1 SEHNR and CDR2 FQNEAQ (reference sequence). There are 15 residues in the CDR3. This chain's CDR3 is CASSLGQFSGNTIYF. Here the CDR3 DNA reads TGTGCCAGCAGCTTAGGACAGTTCTCTGGAAACACCATATATTTT.

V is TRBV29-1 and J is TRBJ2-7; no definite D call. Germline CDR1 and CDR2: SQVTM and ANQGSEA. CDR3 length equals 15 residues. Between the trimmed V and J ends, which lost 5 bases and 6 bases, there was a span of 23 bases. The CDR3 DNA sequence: TGCAGCGTTATACTCCCGGAGTTCAGCCTGGGCGAGCAGTACTTC. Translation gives CSVILPEFSLGEQYF.

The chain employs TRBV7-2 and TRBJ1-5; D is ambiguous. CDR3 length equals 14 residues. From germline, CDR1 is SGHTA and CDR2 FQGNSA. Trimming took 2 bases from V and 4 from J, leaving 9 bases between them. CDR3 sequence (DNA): TGTGCCAGCAGCTTACAATCGAATAATCAGCCCCAGCATTTT. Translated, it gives CASSLQSNNQPQHF.

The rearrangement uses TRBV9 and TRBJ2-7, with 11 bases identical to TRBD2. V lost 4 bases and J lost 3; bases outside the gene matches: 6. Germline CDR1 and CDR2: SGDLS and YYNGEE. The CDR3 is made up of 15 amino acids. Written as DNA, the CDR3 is TGTGCCAGCAGCCTGGCCGGGACTAGCGGCTACGAGCAGTACTTC. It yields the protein CASSLAGTSGYEQYF.

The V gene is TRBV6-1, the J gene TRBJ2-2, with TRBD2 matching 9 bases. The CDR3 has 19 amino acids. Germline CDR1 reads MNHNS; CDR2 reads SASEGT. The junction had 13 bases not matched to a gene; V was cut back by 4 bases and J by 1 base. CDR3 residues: CASSGMKREARVNTGELFF. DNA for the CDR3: TGTGCCAGCAGTGGGATGAAGCGGGAGGCACGAGTGAACACCGGGGAGCTGTTTTTT.

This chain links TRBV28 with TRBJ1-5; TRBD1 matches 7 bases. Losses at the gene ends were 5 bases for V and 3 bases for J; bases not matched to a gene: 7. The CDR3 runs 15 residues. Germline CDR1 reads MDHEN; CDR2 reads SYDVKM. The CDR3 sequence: CASSGGQNNNQPQHF. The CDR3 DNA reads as TGTGCCAGCAGTGGGGGACAGAATAACAATCAGCCCCAGCATTTT.

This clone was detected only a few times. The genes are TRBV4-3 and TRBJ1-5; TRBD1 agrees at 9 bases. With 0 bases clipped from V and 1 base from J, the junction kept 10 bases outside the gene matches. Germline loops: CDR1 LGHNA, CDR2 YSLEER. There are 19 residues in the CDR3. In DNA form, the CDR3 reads TGCGCCAGCAGCCAAGACCTTCGGACAGGGGAAAGGAGCAATCAGCCCCAGCATTTT. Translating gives CASSQDLRTGERSNQPQHF.

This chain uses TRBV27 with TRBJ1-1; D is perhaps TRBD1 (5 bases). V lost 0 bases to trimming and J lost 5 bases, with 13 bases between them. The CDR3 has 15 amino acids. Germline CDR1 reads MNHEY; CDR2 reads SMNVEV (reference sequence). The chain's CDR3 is CASSLSTVGGTEAFF. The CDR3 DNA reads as TGTGCCAGCAGTTTATCGACGGTGGGGGGGACTGAAGCTTTCTTT.

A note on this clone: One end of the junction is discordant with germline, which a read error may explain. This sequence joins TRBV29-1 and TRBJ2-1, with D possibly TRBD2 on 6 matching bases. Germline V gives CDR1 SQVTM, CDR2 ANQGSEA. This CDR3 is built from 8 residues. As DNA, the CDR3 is TGCAACGTTGAGCGGGAGTTCTTC. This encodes CNVEREFF.

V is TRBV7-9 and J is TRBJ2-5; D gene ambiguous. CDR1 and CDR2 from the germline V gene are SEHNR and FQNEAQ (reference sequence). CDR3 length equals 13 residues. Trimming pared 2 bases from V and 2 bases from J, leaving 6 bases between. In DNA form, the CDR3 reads TGTGCCAGCAGCTTACGGCTGCAAGAGACCCAGTACTTC. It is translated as CASSLRLQETQYF.

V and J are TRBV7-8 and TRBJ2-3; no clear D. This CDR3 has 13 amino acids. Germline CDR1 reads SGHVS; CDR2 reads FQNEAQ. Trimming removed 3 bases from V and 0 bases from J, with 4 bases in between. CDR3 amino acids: CASSFLSTDTQYF. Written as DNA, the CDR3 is TGTGCCAGCAGCTTCCTTAGCACAGATACGCAGTATTTT.

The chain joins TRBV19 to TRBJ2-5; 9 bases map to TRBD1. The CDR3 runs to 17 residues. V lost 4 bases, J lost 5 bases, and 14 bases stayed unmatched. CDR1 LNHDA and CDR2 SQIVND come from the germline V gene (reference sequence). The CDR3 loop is CASSTRPLTGGVETQYF. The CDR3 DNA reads TGTGCCAGTAGTACCAGACCCTTAACAGGGGGCGTTGAGACCCAGTACTTC.

CDR3 nucleotides: TGTGCCAGCAGTGAGTTGAGTGAGCAGTTCTTC. Translation gives CASSELSEQFF. This chain links TRBV2 with TRBJ2-1; no clear D gene. V lost 3 bases and J lost 9, with 6 bases in between. This CDR3 contains 11 residues. From germline, CDR1 is SNHLY and CDR2 FYNNEI.

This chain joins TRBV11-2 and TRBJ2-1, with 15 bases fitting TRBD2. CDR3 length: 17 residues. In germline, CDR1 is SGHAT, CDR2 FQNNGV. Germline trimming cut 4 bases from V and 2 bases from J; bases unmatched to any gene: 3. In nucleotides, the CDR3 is TGTGCCAGCAGCTCGGGACTAGCGGGAGGAGCCTACAATGAGCAGTTCTTC. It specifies CASSSGLAGGAYNEQFF.

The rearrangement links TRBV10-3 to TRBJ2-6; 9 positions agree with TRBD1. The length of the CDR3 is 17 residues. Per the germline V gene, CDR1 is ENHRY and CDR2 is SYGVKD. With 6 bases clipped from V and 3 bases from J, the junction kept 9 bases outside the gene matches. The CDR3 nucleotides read TGTGCCATCAGATCGGGACAGGGAAGCAGTGGGGCCAACGTCCTGACTTTC. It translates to CAIRSGQGSSGANVLTF.

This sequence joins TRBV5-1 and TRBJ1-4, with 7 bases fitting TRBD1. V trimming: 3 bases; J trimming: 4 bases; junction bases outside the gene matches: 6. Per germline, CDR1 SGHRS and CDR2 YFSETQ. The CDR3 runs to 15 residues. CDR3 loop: CASSYQTGLNEKLFF. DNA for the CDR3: TGCGCCAGCAGCTACCAGACAGGGCTTAATGAAAAACTGTTTTTT.

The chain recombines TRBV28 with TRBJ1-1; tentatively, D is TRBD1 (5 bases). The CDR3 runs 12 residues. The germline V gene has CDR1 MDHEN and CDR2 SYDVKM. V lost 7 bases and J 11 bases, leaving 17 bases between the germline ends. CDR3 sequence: CASTIRQGRAFF. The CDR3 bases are TGTGCCAGCACCATCAGGCAGGGCCGGGCTTTCTTT.

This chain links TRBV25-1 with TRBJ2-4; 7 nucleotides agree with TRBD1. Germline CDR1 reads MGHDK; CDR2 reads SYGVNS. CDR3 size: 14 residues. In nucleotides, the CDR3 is TGTGCTGCTGGGGACAGCCTAGCCAAAAACATTCAGTACTTC. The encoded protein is CAAGDSLAKNIQYF.

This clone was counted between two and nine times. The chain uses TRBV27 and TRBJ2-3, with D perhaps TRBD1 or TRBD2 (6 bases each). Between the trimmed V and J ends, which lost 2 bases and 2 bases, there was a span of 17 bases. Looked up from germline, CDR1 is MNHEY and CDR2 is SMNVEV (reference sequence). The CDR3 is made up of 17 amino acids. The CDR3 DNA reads TGTGCCAGCAGTTTAGGGGGGCGGGATTTTACCACAGATACGCAGTATTTT. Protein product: CASSLGGRDFTTDTQYF.

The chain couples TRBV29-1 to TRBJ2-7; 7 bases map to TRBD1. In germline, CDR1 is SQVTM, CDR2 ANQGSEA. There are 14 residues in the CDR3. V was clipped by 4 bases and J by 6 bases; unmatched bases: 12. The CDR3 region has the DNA TGCAGCGTTGGTGGGACAGTATTTTCCGGCGAGCAGTACTTC. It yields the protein CSVGGTVFSGEQYF.

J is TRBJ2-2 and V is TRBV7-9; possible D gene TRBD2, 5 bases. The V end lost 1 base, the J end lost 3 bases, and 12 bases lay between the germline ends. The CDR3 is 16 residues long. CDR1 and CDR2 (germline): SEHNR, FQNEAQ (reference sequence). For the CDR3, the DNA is TGTGCCAGCAGCTTAGGCACGGGGTGGGACACCGGGGAGCTGTTTTTT. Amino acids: CASSLGTGWDTGELFF.

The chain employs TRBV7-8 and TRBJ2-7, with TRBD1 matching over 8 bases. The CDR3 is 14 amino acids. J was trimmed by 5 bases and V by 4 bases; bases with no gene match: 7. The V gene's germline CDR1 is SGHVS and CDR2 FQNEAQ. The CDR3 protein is CASSSRTGSHEQYF. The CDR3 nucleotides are TGTGCCAGCAGCTCCCGGACAGGGTCCCACGAGCAGTACTTC.

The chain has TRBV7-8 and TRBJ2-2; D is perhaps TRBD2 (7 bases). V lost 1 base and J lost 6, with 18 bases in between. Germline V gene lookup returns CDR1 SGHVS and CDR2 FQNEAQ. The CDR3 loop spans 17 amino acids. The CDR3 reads CASSLGFWGLAAGELFF. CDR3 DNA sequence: TGTGCCAGCAGCTTAGGTTTTTGGGGGCTAGCGGCCGGGGAGCTGTTTTTT.

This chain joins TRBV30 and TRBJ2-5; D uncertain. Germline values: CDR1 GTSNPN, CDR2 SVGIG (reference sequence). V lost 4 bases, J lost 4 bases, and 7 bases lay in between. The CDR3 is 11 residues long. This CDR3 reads CAWTQVETQYF. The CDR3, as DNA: TGTGCCTGGACCCAGGTAGAGACCCAGTACTTC.